This record concerns one TCR beta chain sequence. The sample originates from a study of T cell changes during pregnancy in multiple sclerosis. The protocol was immunoSEQ multiplex PCR, while the TCRdb copy is restricted to in-frame clones and leaves out a portion. Altogether about 100,000 clones are present, about 90% being singletons, with the ten largest covering less than 2.5%. Looked up from germline, CDR1 is SGHRS and CDR2 is YFSETQ. The V gene lost 1 base and the J gene lost 7 bases, with 11 bases spanning the gap. The CDR3 is made up of 14 amino acids. This sequence originates from a female donor with multiple sclerosis, enrolled in a pregnancy study. V is TRBV5-1 and J is TRBJ1-4, with D maybe TRBD1 (5 bases). The sample here was peripheral blood, taken after pregnancy. The CDR3 reads CASSLTGEGEKLFF. CDR3 nucleotide sequence: TGCGCCAGCAGCTTGACGGGGGAGGGTGAAAAACTGTTTTTT.